This TCR beta chain is drawn from a study of PD-L1 blockade in urothelial cancer. Turning to the study itself: Most of the 29 patients were men whose urothelial cancer was bladder-origin. A median of roughly 150,000 T cells was found in the blood samples.

TCRdb's table, derived via immunoSEQ multiplex PCR, lists solely in-frame clones and lacks some. The table has 90,000 to 120,000 clones, about 91% seen once. The CDR3 is 15 amino acids. Trimming removed 4 bases from V and 2 bases from J, with 15 bases in between. Germline CDR1 SGDLS, CDR2 YYNGEE. Turning to this clone: Its target is unknown.

Findings and limits, study-wide: Better progression-free and overall survival followed lower pretreatment blood clonality.

The clonotype comes from a woman older than 75 with urothelial cancer. This rearrangement joins TRBV9 to TRBJ1-2, with a possible D match to TRBD1 (5 bases). The input for sequencing was PBMCs, taken around atezolizumab (anti-PD-L1) treatment. CDR3 coding DNA: TGTGCCAGCAGCTCAGACGAAGGGGCCAACTATGGCTACACCTTC. Amino acid sequence: CASSSDEGANYGYTF.